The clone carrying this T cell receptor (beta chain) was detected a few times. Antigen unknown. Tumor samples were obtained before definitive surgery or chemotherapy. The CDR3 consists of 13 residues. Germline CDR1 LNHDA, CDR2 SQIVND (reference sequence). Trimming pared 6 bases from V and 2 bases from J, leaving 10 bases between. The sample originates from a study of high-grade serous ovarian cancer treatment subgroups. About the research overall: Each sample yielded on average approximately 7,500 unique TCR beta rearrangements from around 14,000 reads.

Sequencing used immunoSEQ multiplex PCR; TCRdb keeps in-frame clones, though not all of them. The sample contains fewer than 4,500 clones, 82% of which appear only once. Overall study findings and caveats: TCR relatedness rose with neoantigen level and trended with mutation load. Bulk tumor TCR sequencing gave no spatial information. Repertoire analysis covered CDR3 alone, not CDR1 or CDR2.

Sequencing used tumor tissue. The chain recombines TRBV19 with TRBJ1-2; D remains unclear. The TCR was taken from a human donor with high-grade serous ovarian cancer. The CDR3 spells CASSPDINYGYTF. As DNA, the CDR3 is TGTGCCAGTAGCCCCGACATCAACTATGGCTACACCTTC.